This TCR beta chain was sequenced in a study of regulatory T cells in long-lasting Graves disease. The CDR3 has 11 residues. Germline values: CDR1 MNHEY, CDR2 SMNVEV (reference sequence). V was trimmed by 7 bases and J by 0 bases, leaving 3 bases between them. Construction of TCR beta libraries relied on iRepertoire HTBI primers and on Arm-PCR targeting CDR3 regions. The authors' processing: Identification of gene segments yielded over 60 TRBV and over 12 TRBJ across samples. TCRdb used MiXCR to reprocess the multiplex PCR reads, holding one entry per CDR3 protein. The V and J calls reflect TCRdb's pipeline rather than the authors' work. The sample consists of around 500,000 distinct CDR3 sequences, roughly 20% of them appearing once. This clonotype was observed many times. The time point: persistent/refractory GD, antithyroid drugs over 5 years with positive TRAb. PBMC RNA was the source of the TCR library.

The sequence derives from a female donor with Graves disease. The chain uses TRBV27 and TRBJ2-5; D gene uncertain. Source: peripheral blood mononuclear cells (PBMCs), taken when the disease was refractory, from a patient treated with antithyroid drugs. The CDR3 DNA reads TGTGCCAGCAACTACCAAGAGACCCAGTACTTC. Translation gives CASNYQETQYF.